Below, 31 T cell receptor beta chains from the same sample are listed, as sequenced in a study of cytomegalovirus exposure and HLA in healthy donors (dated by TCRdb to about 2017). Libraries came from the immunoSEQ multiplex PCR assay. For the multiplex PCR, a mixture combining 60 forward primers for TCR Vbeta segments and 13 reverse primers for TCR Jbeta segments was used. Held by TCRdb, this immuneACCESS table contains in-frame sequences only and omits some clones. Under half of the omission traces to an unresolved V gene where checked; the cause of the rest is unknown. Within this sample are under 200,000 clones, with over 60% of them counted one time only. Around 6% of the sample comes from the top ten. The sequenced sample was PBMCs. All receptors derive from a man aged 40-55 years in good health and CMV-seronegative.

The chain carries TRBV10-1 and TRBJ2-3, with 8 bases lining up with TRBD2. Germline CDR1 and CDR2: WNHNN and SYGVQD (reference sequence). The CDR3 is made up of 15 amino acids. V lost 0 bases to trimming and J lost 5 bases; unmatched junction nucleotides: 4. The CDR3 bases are TGCGCCAGCAGTGAGTCGACTAGCGCGAGAGATACGCAGTATTTT. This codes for CASSESTSARDTQYF.

The CDR3, as DNA: TGTGCCAGCAGCCCGAGGGACAGGCCAAACACTGAAGCTTTCTTT. Encoded protein: CASSPRDRPNTEAFF. This sequence joins TRBV7-8 and TRBJ1-1; TRBD1 aligns across 8 bases. The CDR3 consists of 15 residues. Trimming cost V 5 bases and J 2 bases; bases outside gene matches: 7. Per the germline V gene, CDR1 is SGHVS and CDR2 is FQNEAQ.

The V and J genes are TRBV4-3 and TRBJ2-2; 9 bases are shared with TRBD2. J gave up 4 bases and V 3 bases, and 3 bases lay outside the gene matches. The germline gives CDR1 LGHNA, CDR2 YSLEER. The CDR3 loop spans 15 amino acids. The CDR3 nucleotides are TGCGCCAGCAGCCAGGGGACTAGCAGCACCGGGGAGCTGTTTTTT. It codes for CASSQGTSSTGELFF.

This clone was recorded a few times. CDR3: CASSPGESRTDTQYF. For the CDR3, the DNA is TGCGCCAGCAGCCCCGGGGAGAGTCGCACAGATACGCAGTATTTT. The chain has TRBV5-1 and TRBJ2-3; possible D gene TRBD2, 5 bases. The CDR3 runs to 15 residues. V was trimmed by 4 bases and J by 1 base, leaving 13 bases between them. Germline V gene sequence: CDR1 SGHRS, CDR2 YFSETQ.

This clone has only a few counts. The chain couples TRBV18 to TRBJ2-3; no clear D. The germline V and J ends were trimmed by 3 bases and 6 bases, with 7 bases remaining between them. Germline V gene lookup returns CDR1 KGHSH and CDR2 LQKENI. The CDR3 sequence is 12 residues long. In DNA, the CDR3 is TGTGCCAGCTCACCCGAAGAGGATACGCAGTATTTT. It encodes CASSPEEDTQYF.

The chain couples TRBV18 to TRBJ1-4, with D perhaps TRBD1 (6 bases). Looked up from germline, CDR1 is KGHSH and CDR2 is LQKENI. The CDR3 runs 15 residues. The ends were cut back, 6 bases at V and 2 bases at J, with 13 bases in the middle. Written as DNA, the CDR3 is TGTGCCAGCTCGCTGGGGGCCTTTACTAATGAAAAACTGTTTTTT. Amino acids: CASSLGAFTNEKLFF.

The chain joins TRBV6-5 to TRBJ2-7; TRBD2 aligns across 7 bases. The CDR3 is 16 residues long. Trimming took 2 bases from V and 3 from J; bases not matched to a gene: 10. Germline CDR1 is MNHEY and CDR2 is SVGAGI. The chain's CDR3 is CASSYGRADELYEQYF. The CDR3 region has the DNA TGTGCCAGCAGTTACGGGAGGGCCGACGAGCTCTACGAGCAGTACTTC.

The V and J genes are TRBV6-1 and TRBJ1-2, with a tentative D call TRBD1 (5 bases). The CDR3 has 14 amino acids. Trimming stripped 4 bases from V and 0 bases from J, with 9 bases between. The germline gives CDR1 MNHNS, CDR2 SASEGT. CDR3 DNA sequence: TGTGCCAGCAGTGGGTTAGGGGCTAACTATGGCTACACCTTC. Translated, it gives CASSGLGANYGYTF.

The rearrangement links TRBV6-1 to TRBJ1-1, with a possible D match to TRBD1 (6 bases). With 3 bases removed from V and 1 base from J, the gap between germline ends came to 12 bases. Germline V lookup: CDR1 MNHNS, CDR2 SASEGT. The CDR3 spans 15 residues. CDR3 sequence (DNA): TGTGCCAGCAGTGAGAACACAGGGACGAACACTGAAGCTTTCTTT. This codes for CASSENTGTNTEAFF.

CDR3 DNA sequence: TGTGCCAGCAGGGACCGGGACAGGGGGAACACCGGGGAGCTGTTTTTT. Protein product: CASRDRDRGNTGELFF. V gene TRBV2 combines with J gene TRBJ2-2; TRBD1 matches at 10 bases. The V segment lost 6 bases and the J segment 1 base; nucleotides outside the gene matches: 5. Germline V gene lookup returns CDR1 SNHLY and CDR2 FYNNEI. The CDR3 totals 16 residues.

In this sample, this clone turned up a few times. CDR3 amino acids: CASSSMGGGTGNTEAFF. The CDR3 DNA sequence: TGTGCCAGCAGCTCAATGGGTGGGGGGACAGGGAACACTGAAGCTTTCTTT. The genes are TRBV7-9 and TRBJ1-1; TRBD1 aligns across 8 bases. This CDR3 region has 17 residues. With V trimmed by 4 bases and J by 1 base, 11 bases remained unmatched. CDR1 SEHNR and CDR2 FQNEAQ come from the germline V gene (reference sequence).

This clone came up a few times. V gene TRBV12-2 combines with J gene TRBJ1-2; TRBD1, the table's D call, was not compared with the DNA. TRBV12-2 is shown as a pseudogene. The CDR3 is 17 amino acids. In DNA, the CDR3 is TGTGCAAGTCGCTTCAAAAAGGACAAGGGGGAACTCTATGGCTACACCTTC. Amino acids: CASRFKKDKGELYGYTF.

The CDR3 nucleotides are TGTGCCAGCAGCCGCGCTAGCGGGAGAGATTACAATGAGCAGTTCTTC. Translation: CASSRASGRDYNEQFF. The genes are TRBV7-2 and TRBJ2-1; TRBD2 matches 10 bases. Germline V lookup: CDR1 SGHTA, CDR2 FQGNSA. Trimming cost V 5 bases and J 4 bases; bases outside gene matches: 8. The CDR3 totals 16 residues.

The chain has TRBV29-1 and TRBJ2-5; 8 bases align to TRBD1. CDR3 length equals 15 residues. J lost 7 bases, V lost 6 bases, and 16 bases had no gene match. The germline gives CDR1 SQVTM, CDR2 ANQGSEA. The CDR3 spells CSVPTRTGPSGTQYF. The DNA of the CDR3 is TGCAGCGTGCCAACGAGGACAGGGCCGAGTGGGACCCAGTACTTC.

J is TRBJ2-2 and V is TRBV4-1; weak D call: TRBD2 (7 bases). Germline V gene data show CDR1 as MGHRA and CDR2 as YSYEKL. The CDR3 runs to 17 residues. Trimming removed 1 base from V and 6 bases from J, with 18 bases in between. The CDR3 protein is CASSQGPGGPKAGELFF. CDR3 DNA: TGCGCCAGCAGCCAAGGCCCCGGGGGGCCTAAGGCCGGGGAGCTGTTTTTT.

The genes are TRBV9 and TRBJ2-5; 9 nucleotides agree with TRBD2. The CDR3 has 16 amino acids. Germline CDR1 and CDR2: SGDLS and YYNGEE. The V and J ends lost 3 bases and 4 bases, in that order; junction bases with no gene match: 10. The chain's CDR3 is CASSGGAGGPRETQYF. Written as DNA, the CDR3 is TGTGCCAGCAGCGGGGGCGCGGGGGGGCCAAGAGAGACCCAGTACTTC.

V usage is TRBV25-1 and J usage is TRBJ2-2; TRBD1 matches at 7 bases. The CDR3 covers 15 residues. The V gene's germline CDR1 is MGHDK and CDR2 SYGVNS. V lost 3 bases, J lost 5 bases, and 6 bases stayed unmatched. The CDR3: CASSDRTGLTGELFF. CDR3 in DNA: TGTGCCAGCAGTGACCGGACAGGATTGACCGGGGAGCTGTTTTTT.

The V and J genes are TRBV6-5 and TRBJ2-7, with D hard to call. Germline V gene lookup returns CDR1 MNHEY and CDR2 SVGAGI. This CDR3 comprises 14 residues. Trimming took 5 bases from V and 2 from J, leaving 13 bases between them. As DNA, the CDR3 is TGTGCCAGCAGTCTATCGGCCGGAGCCTACGAGCAGTACTTC. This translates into CASSLSAGAYEQYF.

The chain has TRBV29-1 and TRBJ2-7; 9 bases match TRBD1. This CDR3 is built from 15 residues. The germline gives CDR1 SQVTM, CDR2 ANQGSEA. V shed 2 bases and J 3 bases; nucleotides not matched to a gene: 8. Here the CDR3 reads CSVELDRGTLYEQYF. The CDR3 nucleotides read TGCAGCGTTGAACTCGACAGGGGGACTCTCTACGAGCAGTACTTC.

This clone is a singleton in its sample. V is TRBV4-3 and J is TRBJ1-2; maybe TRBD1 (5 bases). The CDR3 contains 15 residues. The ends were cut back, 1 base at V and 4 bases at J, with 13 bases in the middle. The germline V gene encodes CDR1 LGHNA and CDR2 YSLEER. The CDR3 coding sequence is TGCGCCAGCAGCCAAGGTGTACCGGGGGGCTATGGCTACACCTTC. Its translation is CASSQGVPGGYGYTF.

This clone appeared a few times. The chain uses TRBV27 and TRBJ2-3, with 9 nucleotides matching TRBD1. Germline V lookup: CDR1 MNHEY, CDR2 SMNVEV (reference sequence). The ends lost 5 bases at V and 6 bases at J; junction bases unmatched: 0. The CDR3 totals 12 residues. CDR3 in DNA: TGTGCCAGCAGTACAGGGGGCGATACGCAGTATTTT. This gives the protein CASSTGGDTQYF.

In DNA form, the CDR3 reads TGTGCCAGCAGCTTTTCGGGGGGGCCGGTGAATACCGGGGAGCTGTTTTTT. Its protein is CASSFSGGPVNTGELFF. V and J are TRBV9 and TRBJ2-2; TRBD2 aligns across 8 bases. V shed 4 bases, J shed 5 bases, and the junction held 13 bases outside the gene matches. The CDR3 consists of 17 residues. CDR1 and CDR2 (germline): SGDLS, YYNGEE.

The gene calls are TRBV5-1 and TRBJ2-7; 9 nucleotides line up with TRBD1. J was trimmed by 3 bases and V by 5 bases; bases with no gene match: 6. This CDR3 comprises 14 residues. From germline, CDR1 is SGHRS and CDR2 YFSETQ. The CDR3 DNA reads TGCGCCAGCAGGCCGACAGGGGGGATCTACGAGCAGTACTTC. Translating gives CASRPTGGIYEQYF.

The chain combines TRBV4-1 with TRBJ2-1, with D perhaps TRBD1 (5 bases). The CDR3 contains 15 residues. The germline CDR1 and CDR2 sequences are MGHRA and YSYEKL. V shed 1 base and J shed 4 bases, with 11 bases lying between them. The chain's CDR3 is CASSQADWTYNEQFF. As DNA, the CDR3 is TGCGCCAGCAGCCAAGCCGACTGGACATACAATGAGCAGTTCTTC.

The CDR3 protein is CASSLGRGTDEQYF. CDR3 nucleotide sequence: TGCGCCAGCAGCTTGGGTCGGGGGACGGACGAGCAGTACTTC. The rearrangement joins TRBV5-1 to TRBJ2-7; D is possibly TRBD2 (6 bases). Germline CDR1 reads SGHRS; CDR2 reads YFSETQ. Trimming pared 0 bases from V and 5 bases from J, leaving 12 bases between. The CDR3 extends over 14 amino acids.

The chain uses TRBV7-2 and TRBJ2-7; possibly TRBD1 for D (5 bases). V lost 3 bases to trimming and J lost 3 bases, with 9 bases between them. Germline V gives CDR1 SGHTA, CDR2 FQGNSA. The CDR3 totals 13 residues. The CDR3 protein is CASSFERGYEQYF. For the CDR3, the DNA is TGTGCCAGCAGCTTTGAAAGGGGCTACGAGCAGTACTTC.

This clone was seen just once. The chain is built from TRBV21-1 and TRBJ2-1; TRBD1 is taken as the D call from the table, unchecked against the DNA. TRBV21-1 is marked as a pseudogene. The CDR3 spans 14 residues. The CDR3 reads CASTVGQLYNEQFF. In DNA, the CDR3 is TGTGCCAGCACAGTAGGACAGTTATACAATGAGCAGTTCTTC.

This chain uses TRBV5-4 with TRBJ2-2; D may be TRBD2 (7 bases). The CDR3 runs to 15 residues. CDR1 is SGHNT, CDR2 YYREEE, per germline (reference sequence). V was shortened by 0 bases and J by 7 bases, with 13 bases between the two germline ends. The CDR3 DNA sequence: TGTGCCAGCAGCTTGGTGTCAGGGGAGGGCGGGGAGCTGTTTTTT. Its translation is CASSLVSGEGGELFF.

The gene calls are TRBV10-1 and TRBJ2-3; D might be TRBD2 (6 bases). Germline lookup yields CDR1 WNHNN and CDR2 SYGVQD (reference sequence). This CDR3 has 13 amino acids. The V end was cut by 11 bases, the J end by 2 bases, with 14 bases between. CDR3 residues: CAASGEDTDTQYF. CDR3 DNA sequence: TGCGCCGCTTCGGGGGAGGACACAGATACGCAGTATTTT.

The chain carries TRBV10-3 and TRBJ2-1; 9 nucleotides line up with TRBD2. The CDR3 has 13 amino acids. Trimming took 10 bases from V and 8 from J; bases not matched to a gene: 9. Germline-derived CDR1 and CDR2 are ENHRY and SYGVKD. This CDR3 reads CATTSGKTDEQFF. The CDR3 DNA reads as TGTGCCACGACTAGCGGCAAAACAGATGAGCAGTTCTTC.

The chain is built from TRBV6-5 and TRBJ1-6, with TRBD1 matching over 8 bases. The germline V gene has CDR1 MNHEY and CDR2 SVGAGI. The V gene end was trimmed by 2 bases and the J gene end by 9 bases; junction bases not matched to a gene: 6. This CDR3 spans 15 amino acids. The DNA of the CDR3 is TGTGCCAGCAGTTACCAGGGGGCCCTGGGTTCACCCCTCCACTTT. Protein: CASSYQGALGSPLHF.